This T cell receptor (beta chain) was profiled in a study of post-analysis software for immune sequencing data. General observations from the study: Clustering by F measure revealed strong co-clustering among samples prepared together in one batch. Relative to controls, patients had five TRBV segments at higher frequency, with TRBV5-6, TRBV5-1 and TRBV20-1 among these.

CDR1 and CDR2 from the germline V gene are MNHEY and SMNVEV (reference sequence). There are 16 residues in the CDR3. V lost 2 bases and J lost 4; bases outside the gene matches: 9. Unique molecular identifiers were present in the TCR beta cDNA libraries. TCRdb re-called the PCR reads with MiXCR, one entry per CDR3 protein. The sample lists approximately 730,000 distinct CDR3 sequences, 25% to 30% occurring once. As to this clonotype: No antigen is known for it.

The genes are TRBV27 and TRBJ2-3, with 7 nucleotides matching TRBD2. The sequencing input was blood. This TCR derives from a girl aged 10-17 years with multiple sclerosis. CDR3 bases: TGTGCCAGCAGTTTAATGGGGCGGGAGTGGTCAGATACGCAGTATTTT. Encoded protein: CASSLMGREWSDTQYF.